These 25 T cell receptor beta chains came from one sample sequenced in a study of blood T cell repertoires in COVID-19 (dated by TCRdb to between 2020 and 2021). Libraries were prepared through the immunoSEQ multiplex PCR assay. TCRdb took over this immuneACCESS table, retaining in-frame rearrangements with V and J assigned. Such tables are incomplete; in checked studies, under half of the missing clones stem from an unresolved V gene, and the remainder is unexplained. The sample table holds some 320,000 clones, of which roughly 85% were seen once. Of the sample, approximately 7.9% is held by the ten largest clones. Source material: peripheral blood. The receptor source for this set is a human donor in a cohort sampled during active COVID-19.

The chain links TRBV10-3 to TRBJ1-1, with 8 bases that match TRBD1. This CDR3 comprises 14 residues. Germline CDR1 reads ENHRY; CDR2 reads SYGVKD. V lost 4 bases and J lost 1; bases outside the gene matches: 2. DNA of the CDR3: TGTGCCATCAGTGTACAGGGGGAGAACACTGAAGCTTTCTTT. Translated: CAISVQGENTEAFF.

The rearrangement links TRBV19 to TRBJ1-4, with D perhaps TRBD1 (5 bases). Germline V CDR1 and CDR2: LNHDA, SQIVND (reference sequence). The CDR3 loop spans 15 amino acids. V was pared by 3 bases and J by 0 bases, with 8 bases between. The CDR3: CASSITGATNEKLFF. Here the CDR3 DNA reads TGTGCCAGTAGTATCACAGGAGCAACTAATGAAAAACTGTTTTTT.

V is TRBV9 and J is TRBJ2-7, with 7 bases lining up with TRBD2. The V and J ends lost 0 bases and 13 bases, in that order; junction bases with no gene match: 25. The CDR3 is 18 residues long. Germline-derived CDR1 and CDR2 are SGDLS and YYNGEE. The CDR3 sequence: CASSVGLVSGTPQHGPYF. DNA for the CDR3: TGTGCCAGCAGCGTAGGTTTGGTGAGCGGGACCCCACAACATGGGCCCTACTTC.

The chain recombines TRBV2 with TRBJ2-7, with D possibly matching TRBD2 (6 bases). Deletions cut 4 bases from V and 3 bases from J, with 10 bases between. This CDR3 is 13 amino acids long. Germline V gene data show CDR1 as SNHLY and CDR2 as FYNNEI. The CDR3 DNA reads TGTGCCAGCAGTGTTGAGGGAGGCTACGAGCAGTACTTC. It translates to CASSVEGGYEQYF.

This clone has a single count. CDR3: CASSFAGEGGELFF. The DNA for the CDR3 is TGTGCCAGCAGTTTTGCAGGGGAGGGCGGGGAGCTGTTTTTT. The rearrangement uses TRBV28 and TRBJ2-2, with D perhaps TRBD2 (7 bases). This CDR3 has 14 residues. Germline assignment: CDR1 MDHEN and CDR2 SYDVKM. With 3 bases removed from V and 7 bases from J, the gap between germline ends came to 12 bases.

This rearrangement joins TRBV7-9 to TRBJ1-3; D is undetermined. V was pared by 0 bases and J by 3 bases, with 3 bases between. The CDR3 is 13 amino acids. The germline V gene encodes CDR1 SEHNR and CDR2 FQNEAQ (reference sequence). The CDR3 DNA is TGTGCCAGCAGCTTAGCGAGTGGAAACACCATATATTTT. Translation: CASSLASGNTIYF.

J is TRBJ2-3 and V is TRBV6-5, with 7 bases lining up with TRBD2. This CDR3 region has 14 residues. After removal of 6 bases from V and 5 bases from J, the junction contained 8 bases not matched to a gene. The germline gives CDR1 MNHEY, CDR2 SVGAGI. The CDR3 nucleotides are TGTGCCAGCAGCGGGGACTACTCGATAGATACGCAGTATTTT. Its protein is CASSGDYSIDTQYF.

The V call is TRBV5-1, the J call TRBJ2-5, with TRBD1 identical over 7 bases. CDR3 length: 13 amino acids. Losses at the gene ends were 4 bases for V and 3 bases for J; bases not matched to a gene: 3. Germline assignment: CDR1 SGHRS and CDR2 YFSETQ. CDR3: CASSRDREETQYF. Here the CDR3 DNA reads TGCGCCAGCAGCCGGGACAGAGAAGAGACCCAGTACTTC.

The chain is built from TRBV7-6 and TRBJ1-3; a weak D match, TRBD1 (5 bases). The germline V gene encodes CDR1 SGHVS and CDR2 FNYEAQ. The CDR3 is 16 residues long. Trimming pared 5 bases from V and 0 bases from J, leaving 14 bases between. The CDR3 sequence: CASSPRGQSSGNTIYF. The CDR3 coding sequence is TGTGCCAGCAGCCCCCGAGGACAATCCTCTGGAAACACCATATATTTT.

The CDR3 DNA sequence: TGTGCCAGCAGTTACTCGGAGTTAGGTACCGGCTACACCTTC. Translating it yields CASSYSELGTGYTF. This rearrangement joins TRBV6-2 or TRBV6-3 to TRBJ1-2, with unresolved D. The V and J ends lost 0 bases and 8 bases respectively, with 13 bases between them. The CDR3 contains 14 residues. The germline V gene encodes CDR1 MNHEY and CDR2 SVGEGT.

This clone has a handful of counts. The chain has TRBV27 and TRBJ2-7; TRBD2 aligns across 9 bases. The germline V gene has CDR1 MNHEY and CDR2 SMNVEV (reference sequence). This CDR3 contains 15 residues. V lost 5 bases and J lost 3; bases outside the gene matches: 8. CDR3 residues: CASSDLLAGLYEQYF. The CDR3 DNA is TGTGCCAGCAGTGACCTTCTAGCGGGGCTCTACGAGCAGTACTTC.

The rearrangement joins TRBV4-2 to TRBJ2-2; the D gene is possibly TRBD2 (6 bases). This CDR3 spans 17 amino acids. Germline CDR1 reads LGHNA; CDR2 reads YNFKEQ. V lost 1 base to trimming and J lost 4 bases, with 16 bases between them. The CDR3: CASSQGRDLLGTGELFF. Written as DNA, the CDR3 is TGTGCCAGCAGCCAAGGGCGGGACTTGTTGGGCACCGGGGAGCTGTTTTTT.

The rearrangement uses TRBV10-2 and TRBJ1-1; D call uncertain. The germline V and J ends were trimmed by 0 bases and 7 bases, with 9 bases remaining between them. Germline lookup yields CDR1 WSHSY and CDR2 SAAADI. There are 13 residues in the CDR3. Written as DNA, the CDR3 is TGCGCCAGCAGTGAGTCGGTTGAGAATGAAGCTTTCTTT. Protein sequence: CASSESVENEAFF.

The V call is TRBV5-1, the J call TRBJ1-2, with a tentative D call TRBD1 (6 bases). Germline values: CDR1 SGHRS, CDR2 YFSETQ. V lost 2 bases to trimming and J lost 6 bases, with 11 bases between them. CDR3 length equals 13 residues. In nucleotides, the CDR3 is TGCGCCAGCAGCTTCCAGGGGCGGGATGGCTACACCTTC. Protein: CASSFQGRDGYTF.

The rearrangement links TRBV5-1 to TRBJ1-6, with D possibly TRBD1 on 6 matching bases. Germline-derived CDR1 and CDR2 are SGHRS and YFSETQ. V shed 5 bases and J shed 3 bases, with 27 bases lying between them. CDR3 size: 20 residues. The CDR3 loop reads CASRAAGGRDTWNYNSPLHF. DNA for the CDR3: TGCGCCAGCAGGGCAGCCGGTGGTCGGGACACATGGAACTATAATTCACCCCTCCACTTT.

In its sample, this clone was seen once. V and J are TRBV19 and TRBJ2-7; 8 bases map to TRBD2. V gave up 6 bases and J gave up 7 bases; unmatched junction bases: 14. The CDR3 is 15 residues long. Germline V CDR1 and CDR2: LNHDA, SQIVND (reference sequence). The CDR3 coding sequence is TGTGCCAGTAGCTACCCGGGAATAGCGGGGTTTGAGCAGTACTTC. Its translation is CASSYPGIAGFEQYF.

On this clone: A far larger clone differs by one base, so this is likely a read error. This chain joins TRBV5-4 and TRBJ2-2; D is undetermined. The CDR3 length is 12 residues. Trimming took 4 bases from V and 3 from J, leaving 4 bases between them. CDR1 is SGHNT and CDR2 is YYREEE in the germline V gene (reference sequence). CDR3 amino acids: CASSRDTGELFF. The CDR3 bases are TGTGCCAGCAGCCGCGACACCGGGGAGCTGTTTTTT.

V usage is TRBV18 and J usage is TRBJ1-2; TRBD1 matches at 10 bases. CDR3 length: 15 amino acids. V lost 3 bases to trimming and J lost 2 bases; unmatched junction nucleotides: 3. The germline gives CDR1 KGHSH, CDR2 LQKENI. The CDR3 DNA reads TGTGCCAGCTCACCTGACAGGGGGCCGAACTATGGCTACACCTTC. Residues: CASSPDRGPNYGYTF.

This clone was recorded once. The chain is built from TRBV29-1 and TRBJ1-1; 10 bases are a match to TRBD1. The CDR3 contains 12 residues. V gave up 6 bases and J gave up 7 bases; unmatched junction bases: 5. From germline, CDR1 is SQVTM and CDR2 ANQGSEA. CDR3 residues: CSVGQGEGEAFF. The CDR3 DNA is TGCAGCGTCGGACAGGGGGAGGGTGAAGCTTTCTTT.

The sample holds one count of this clone. The rearrangement uses TRBV18 and TRBJ2-4, with TRBD1 identical over 7 bases. The CDR3 consists of 17 residues. Germline trimming cut 3 bases from V and 3 bases from J; bases unmatched to any gene: 11. Looked up from germline, CDR1 is KGHSH and CDR2 is LQKENI. CDR3 in amino acids: CASSPRAQGIGKNIQYF. CDR3 DNA sequence: TGTGCCAGCTCACCGAGGGCACAGGGGATTGGCAAAAACATTCAGTACTTC.

The CDR3 DNA reads TGTGCCAGCAAGAACTGGGGAGAGGGGACCCAGTACTTC. Translated: CASKNWGEGTQYF. The chain links TRBV5-6 to TRBJ2-5; D perhaps matches TRBD2 (5 bases). CDR3 length: 13 residues. Germline V gene sequence: CDR1 SGHDT, CDR2 YYEEEE. With 6 bases removed from V and 7 bases from J, the gap between germline ends came to 16 bases.

The chain recombines TRBV9 with TRBJ2-7, with D possibly being TRBD1 (6 bases). Germline loops: CDR1 SGDLS, CDR2 YYNGEE. The CDR3 consists of 17 residues. The V end was cut by 4 bases, the J end by 0 bases, with 20 bases between. CDR3: CASSPQGTFMSSYEQYF. CDR3 coding DNA: TGTGCCAGCAGCCCACAAGGGACATTCATGAGCTCCTACGAGCAGTACTTC. Supplemented by reference TRBV9 and TRBJ2-7, the full variable domain reads DSGVTQTPKHLITATGQRVTLRCSPRSGDLSVYWYQQSLDQGLQFLIQYYNGEERAKGNILERFSAQQFPDLHSELNLSSLELGDSALYFCASSPQGTFMSSYEQYFGPGTRLTVT.

The chain carries TRBV4-1 and TRBJ2-1; 10 bases fit TRBD2. Per the germline V gene, CDR1 is MGHRA and CDR2 is YSYEKL. V trimming: 5 bases; J trimming: 1 base; junction bases outside the gene matches: 20. This CDR3 is 21 amino acids long. The CDR3 nucleotides read TGCGCCAGCAGCTTGACGATTGGACTAGCGGCTCTCGGAGGTTCCTACAATGAGCAGTTCTTC. Its translation is CASSLTIGLAALGGSYNEQFF.

The chain uses TRBV11-2 and TRBJ1-2; TRBD1 might be the D (5 bases). The CDR3 length is 13 residues. Germline V lookup: CDR1 SGHAT, CDR2 FQNNGV. Trimming removed 1 base from V and 5 bases from J, with 8 bases in between. The CDR3 DNA sequence: TGTGCCAGCAGCTTAGGCGGACAATATGGCTACACCTTC. It specifies CASSLGGQYGYTF.

This chain uses TRBV18 with TRBJ2-3; 9 nucleotides line up with TRBD2. Trimming at V came to 4 bases and at J to 2 bases, leaving 4 bases not matched to a gene. Germline CDR1 is KGHSH and CDR2 is LQKENI. CDR3 length: 15 residues. The CDR3 DNA follows: TGTGCCAGCTCACAGCGGGGGGCGACCACAGATACGCAGTATTTT. This translates into CASSQRGATTDTQYF.